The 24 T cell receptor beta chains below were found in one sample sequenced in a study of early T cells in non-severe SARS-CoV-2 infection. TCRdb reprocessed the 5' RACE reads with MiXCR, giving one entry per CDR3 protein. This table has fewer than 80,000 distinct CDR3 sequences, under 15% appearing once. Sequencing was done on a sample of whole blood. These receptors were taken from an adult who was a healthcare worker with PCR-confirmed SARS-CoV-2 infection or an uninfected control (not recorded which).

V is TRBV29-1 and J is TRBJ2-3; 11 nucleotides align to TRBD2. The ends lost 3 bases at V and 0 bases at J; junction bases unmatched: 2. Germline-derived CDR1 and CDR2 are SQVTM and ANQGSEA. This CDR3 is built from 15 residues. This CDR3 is CSVEGLAESTDTQYF. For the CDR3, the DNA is TGCAGCGTTGAGGGACTAGCGGAGAGCACAGATACGCAGTATTTT.

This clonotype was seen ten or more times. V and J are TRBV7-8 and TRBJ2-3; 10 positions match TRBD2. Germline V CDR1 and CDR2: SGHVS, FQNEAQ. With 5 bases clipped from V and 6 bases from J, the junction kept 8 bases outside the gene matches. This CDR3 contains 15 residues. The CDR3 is CASSTERGGRDTQYF. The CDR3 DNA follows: TGTGCCAGCAGCACTGAGCGGGGGGGCCGGGATACGCAGTATTTT.

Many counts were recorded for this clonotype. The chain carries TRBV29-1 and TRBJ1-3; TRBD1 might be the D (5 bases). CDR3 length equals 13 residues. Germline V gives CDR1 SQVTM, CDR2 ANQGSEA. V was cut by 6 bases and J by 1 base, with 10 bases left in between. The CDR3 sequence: CSVMRGSGNTIYF. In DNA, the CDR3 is TGCAGCGTGATGAGGGGTTCTGGAAACACCATATATTTT.

The CDR3, as DNA: TGCAGTGCCACAGGGAGTTCTGGAAACACCATATATTTT. Translating gives CSATGSSGNTIYF. The chain uses TRBV20-1 and TRBJ1-3; TRBD1 might be the D (6 bases). Trimming removed 6 bases from V and 1 base from J, with 10 bases in between. The CDR3 runs to 13 residues. Germline CDR1 is DFQATT and CDR2 is SNEGSKA (reference sequence).

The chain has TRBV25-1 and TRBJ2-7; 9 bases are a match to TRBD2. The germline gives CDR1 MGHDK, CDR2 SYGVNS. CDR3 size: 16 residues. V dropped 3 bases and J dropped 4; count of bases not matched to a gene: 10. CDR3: CASSEGSGGKGYEQYF. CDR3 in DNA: TGTGCCAGCAGTGAGGGTAGCGGGGGCAAGGGATACGAGCAGTACTTC.

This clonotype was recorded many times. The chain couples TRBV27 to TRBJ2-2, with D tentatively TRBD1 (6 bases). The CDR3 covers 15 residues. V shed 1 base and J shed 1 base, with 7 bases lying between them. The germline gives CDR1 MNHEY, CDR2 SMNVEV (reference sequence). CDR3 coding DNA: TGTGCCAGCAGTTTATGGGGGCGGAACACCGGGGAGCTGTTTTTT. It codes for CASSLWGRNTGELFF.

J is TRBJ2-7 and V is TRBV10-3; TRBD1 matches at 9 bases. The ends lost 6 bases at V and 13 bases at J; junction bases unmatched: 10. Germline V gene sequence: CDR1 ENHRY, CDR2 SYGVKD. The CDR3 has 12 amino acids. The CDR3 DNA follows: TGTGCCATCAGGAACGGGACAGGGTTGAGTTACTTC. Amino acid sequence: CAIRNGTGLSYF.

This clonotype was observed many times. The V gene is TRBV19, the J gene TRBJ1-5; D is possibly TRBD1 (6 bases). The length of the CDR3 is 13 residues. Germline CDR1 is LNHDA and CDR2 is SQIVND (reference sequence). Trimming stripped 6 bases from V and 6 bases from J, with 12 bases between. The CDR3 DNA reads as TGTGCCAGTAGCAATACAGGGATTCAGCCCCAGCATTTT. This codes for CASSNTGIQPQHF. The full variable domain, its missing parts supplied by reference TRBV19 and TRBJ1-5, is DGGITQSPKYLFRKEGQNVTLSCEQNLNHDAMYWYRQDPGQGLRLIYYSQIVNDFQKGDIAEGYSVSREKKESFPLTVTSAQKNPTAFYLCASSNTGIQPQHFGDGTRLSIL.

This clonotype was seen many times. Here the CDR3 DNA reads TGTGCCAGCAGCCAGATGTCTACCGGTGAGCAGTTCTTC. Encoded protein: CASSQMSTGEQFF. The chain links TRBV6-1 to TRBJ2-1; D gene uncertain. The germline CDR1 and CDR2 sequences are MNHNS and SASEGT. The CDR3 is 13 amino acids. The V end was cut by 6 bases, the J end by 9 bases, with 15 bases between.

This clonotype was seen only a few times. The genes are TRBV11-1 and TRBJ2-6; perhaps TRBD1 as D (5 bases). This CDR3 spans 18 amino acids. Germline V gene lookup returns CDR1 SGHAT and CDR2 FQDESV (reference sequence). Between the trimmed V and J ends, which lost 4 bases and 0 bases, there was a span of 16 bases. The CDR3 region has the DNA TGTGCCAGCAGCTCAGCTGGCGGACATAGCTCTGGGGCCAACGTCCTGACTTTC. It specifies CASSSAGGHSSGANVLTF.

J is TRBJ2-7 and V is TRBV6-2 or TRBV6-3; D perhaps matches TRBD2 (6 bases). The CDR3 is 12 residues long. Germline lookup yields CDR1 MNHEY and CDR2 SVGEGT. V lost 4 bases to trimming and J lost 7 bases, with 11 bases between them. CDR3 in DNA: TGTGCCAGCAGTTGCGGGACGCGGGAGCAGTACTTC. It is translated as CASSCGTREQYF.

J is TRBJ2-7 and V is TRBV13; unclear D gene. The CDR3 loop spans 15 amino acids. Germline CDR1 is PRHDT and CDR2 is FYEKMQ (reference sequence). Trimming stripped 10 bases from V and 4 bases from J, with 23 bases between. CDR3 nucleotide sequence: TGTGCCAACGGATCTCCAAGGAGCGATCGATACGAGCAGTACTTC. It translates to CANGSPRSDRYEQYF.

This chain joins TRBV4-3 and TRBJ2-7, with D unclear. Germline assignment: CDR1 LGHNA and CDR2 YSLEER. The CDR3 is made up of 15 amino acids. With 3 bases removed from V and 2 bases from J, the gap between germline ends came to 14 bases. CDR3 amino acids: CASSQTPAPPYEQYF. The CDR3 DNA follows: TGCGCCAGCAGCCAGACCCCGGCACCACCCTACGAGCAGTACTTC.

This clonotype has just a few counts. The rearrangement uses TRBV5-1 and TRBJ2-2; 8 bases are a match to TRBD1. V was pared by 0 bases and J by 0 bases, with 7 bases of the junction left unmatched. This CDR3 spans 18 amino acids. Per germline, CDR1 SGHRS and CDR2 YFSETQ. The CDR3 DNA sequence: TGCGCCAGCAGCTTGGCCTTTACAGGGGGTGCGAACACCGGGGAGCTGTTTTTT. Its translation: CASSLAFTGGANTGELFF.

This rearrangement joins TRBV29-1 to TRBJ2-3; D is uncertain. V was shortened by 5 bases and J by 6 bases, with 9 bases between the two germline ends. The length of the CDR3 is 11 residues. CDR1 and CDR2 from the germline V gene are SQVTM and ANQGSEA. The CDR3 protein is CSVPVDDTQYF. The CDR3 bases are TGCAGCGTTCCGGTAGACGATACGCAGTATTTT.

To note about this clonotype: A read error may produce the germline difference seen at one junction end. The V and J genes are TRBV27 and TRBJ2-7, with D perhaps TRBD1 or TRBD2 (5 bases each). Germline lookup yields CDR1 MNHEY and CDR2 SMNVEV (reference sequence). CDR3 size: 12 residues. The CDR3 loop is CASSPGTYEQYF. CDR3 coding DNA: TGTGCCAGCAGTCCCGGGACCTACGAACAGTACTTC.

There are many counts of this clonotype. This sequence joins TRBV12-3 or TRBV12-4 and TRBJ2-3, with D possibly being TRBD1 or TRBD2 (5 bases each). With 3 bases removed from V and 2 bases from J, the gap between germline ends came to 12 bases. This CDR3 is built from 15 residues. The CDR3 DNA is TGTGCCAGCAGTTTCGGGCCGGGGCTCACAGATACGCAGTATTTT. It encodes CASSFGPGLTDTQYF.

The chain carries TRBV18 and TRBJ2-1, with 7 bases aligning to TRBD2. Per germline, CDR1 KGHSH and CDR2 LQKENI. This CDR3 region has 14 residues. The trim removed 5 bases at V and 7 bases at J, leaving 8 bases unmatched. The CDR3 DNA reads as TGTGCCAGCTCATCCACGGTACTAGCGAATGAGCAGTTCTTC. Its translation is CASSSTVLANEQFF.

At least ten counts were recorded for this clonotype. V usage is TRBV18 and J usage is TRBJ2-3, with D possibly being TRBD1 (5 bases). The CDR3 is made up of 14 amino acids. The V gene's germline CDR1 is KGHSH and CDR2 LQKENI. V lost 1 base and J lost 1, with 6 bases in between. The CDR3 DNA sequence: TGTGCCAGCTCACCACTACAGGGCACAGATACGCAGTATTTT. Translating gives CASSPLQGTDTQYF. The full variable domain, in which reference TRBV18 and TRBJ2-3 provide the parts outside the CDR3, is NAGVMQNPRHLVRRRGQEARLRCSPMKGHSHVYWYRQLPEEGLKFMVYLQKENIIDESGMPKERFSAEFPKEGPSILRIQQVVRGDSAAYFCASSPLQGTDTQYFGPGTRLTVL.

The DNA for the CDR3 is TGTGCCAGTAGAGACAGGAGAAGCTCCTACAATGAGCAGTTCTTC. This encodes CASRDRRSSYNEQFF. The chain links TRBV19 to TRBJ2-1; TRBD1 is a possible D gene (6 bases). This CDR3 spans 15 amino acids. Germline assignment: CDR1 LNHDA and CDR2 SQIVND (reference sequence). V gave up 6 bases and J gave up 0 bases, with 12 bases separating them.

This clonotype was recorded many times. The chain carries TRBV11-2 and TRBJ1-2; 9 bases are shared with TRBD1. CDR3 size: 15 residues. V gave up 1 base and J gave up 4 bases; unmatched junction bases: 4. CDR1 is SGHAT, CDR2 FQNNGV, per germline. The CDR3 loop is CASSLVGTGSYGYTF. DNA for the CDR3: TGTGCCAGCAGCTTAGTAGGGACAGGGAGCTATGGCTACACCTTC.

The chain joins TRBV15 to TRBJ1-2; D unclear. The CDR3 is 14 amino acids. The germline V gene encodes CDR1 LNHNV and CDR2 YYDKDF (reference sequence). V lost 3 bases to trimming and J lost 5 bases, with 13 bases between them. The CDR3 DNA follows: TGTGCCACCAGCAGTACGAGGGCGAGATATGGCTACACCTTC. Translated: CATSSTRARYGYTF.

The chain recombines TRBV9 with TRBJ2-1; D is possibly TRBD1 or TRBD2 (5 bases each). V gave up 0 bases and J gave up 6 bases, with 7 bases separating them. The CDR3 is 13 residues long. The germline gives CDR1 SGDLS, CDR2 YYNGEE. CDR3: CASSVAGRNEQFF. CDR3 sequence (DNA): TGTGCCAGCAGCGTAGCGGGACGCAATGAGCAGTTCTTC.

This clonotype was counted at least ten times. CDR3 in amino acids: CASSAAGVHEQYF. Written as DNA, the CDR3 is TGCGCCAGCAGCGCGGCGGGGGTCCACGAGCAGTACTTC. The chain joins TRBV5-1 to TRBJ2-7; 7 nucleotides line up with TRBD2. The germline gives CDR1 SGHRS, CDR2 YFSETQ. The trim removed 4 bases at V and 5 bases at J, leaving 6 bases unmatched. The CDR3 runs 13 residues.